This T cell receptor beta chain appears in the sequencing data of a study of human versus mouse CDR3 diversity and MHC coevolution. TCRdb's table, derived via immunoSEQ multiplex PCR, lists solely in-frame clones and lacks some. The sample has fewer than 100,000 clones, 93% seen once. This CDR3 spans 15 amino acids. CDR1 is MNHEY, CDR2 SVGAGI, per germline. V lost 5 bases and J lost 6; bases outside the gene matches: 9. Sample: naive CD4+ T cells from blood. Sample subset: CD45RO-negative CD62L-positive naive CD4 T cells. V is TRBV6-5 and J is TRBJ1-5, with 8 bases matching TRBD1. This clonotype was sampled from a person aged 30 to 69 in good health. This CDR3 is CASSVSGTGGQPQHF. CDR3 sequence (DNA): TGTGCCAGCAGTGTAAGTGGGACAGGAGGTCAGCCCCAGCATTTT.